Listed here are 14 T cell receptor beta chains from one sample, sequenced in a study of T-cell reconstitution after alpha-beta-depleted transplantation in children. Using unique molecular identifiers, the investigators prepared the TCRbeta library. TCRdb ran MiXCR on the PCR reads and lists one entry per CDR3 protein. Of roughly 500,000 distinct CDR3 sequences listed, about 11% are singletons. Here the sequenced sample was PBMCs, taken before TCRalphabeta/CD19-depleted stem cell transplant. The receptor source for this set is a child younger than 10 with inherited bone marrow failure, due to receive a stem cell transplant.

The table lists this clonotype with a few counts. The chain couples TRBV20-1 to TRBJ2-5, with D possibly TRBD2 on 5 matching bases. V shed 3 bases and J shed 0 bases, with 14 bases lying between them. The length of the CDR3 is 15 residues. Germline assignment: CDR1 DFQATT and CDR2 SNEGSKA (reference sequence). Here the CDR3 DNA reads TGCAGTGCTAGCAAAGCGACTATGTACCAAGAGACCCAGTACTTC. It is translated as CSASKATMYQETQYF.

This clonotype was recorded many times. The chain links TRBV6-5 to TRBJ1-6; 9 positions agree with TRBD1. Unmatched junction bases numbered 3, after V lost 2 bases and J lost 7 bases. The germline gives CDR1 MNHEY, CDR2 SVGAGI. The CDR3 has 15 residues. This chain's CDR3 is CASSYGTGRNSPLHF. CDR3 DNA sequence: TGTGCCAGCAGTTACGGGACAGGGCGGAATTCACCCCTCCACTTT.

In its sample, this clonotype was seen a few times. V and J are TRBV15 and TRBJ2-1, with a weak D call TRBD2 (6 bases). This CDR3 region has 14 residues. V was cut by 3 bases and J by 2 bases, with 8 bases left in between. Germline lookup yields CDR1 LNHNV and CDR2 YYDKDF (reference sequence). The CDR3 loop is CATSSSGTYNEQFF. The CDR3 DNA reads TGTGCCACCAGCAGTAGCGGTACCTACAATGAGCAGTTCTTC. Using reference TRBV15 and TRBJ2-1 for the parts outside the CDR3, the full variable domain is DAMVIQNPRYQVTQFGKPVTLSCSQTLNHNVMYWYQQKSSQAPKLLFHYYDKDFNNEADTPDNFQSRRPNTSFCFLDIRSPGLGDTAMYLCATSSSGTYNEQFFGPGTRLTVL.

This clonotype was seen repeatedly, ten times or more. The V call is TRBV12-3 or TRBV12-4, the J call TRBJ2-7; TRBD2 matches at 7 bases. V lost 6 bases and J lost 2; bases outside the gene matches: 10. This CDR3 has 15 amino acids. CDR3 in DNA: TGTGCCAGCAGCCCGCTAGCGGTGGGGACCTACGAGCAGTACTTC. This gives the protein CASSPLAVGTYEQYF.

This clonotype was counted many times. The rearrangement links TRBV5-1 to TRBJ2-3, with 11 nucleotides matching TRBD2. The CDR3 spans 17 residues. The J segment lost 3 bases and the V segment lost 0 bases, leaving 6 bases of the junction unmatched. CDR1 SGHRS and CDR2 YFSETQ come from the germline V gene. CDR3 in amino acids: CASSLGPLAGGTDTQYF. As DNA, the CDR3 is TGCGCCAGCAGCTTGGGCCCCTTAGCGGGAGGGACAGATACGCAGTATTTT.

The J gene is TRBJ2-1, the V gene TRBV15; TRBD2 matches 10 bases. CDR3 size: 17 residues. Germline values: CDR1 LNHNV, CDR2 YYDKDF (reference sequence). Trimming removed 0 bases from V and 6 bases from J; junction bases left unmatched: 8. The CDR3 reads CATSRDLGTSDSNEQFF. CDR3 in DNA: TGTGCCACCAGCAGAGATTTGGGGACTAGCGATTCCAATGAGCAGTTCTTC.

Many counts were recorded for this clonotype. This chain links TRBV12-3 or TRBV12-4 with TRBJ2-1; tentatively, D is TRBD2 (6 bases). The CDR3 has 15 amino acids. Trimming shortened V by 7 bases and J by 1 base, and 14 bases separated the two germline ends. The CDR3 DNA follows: TGTGCCAGCAAAATTCGGGACTCATCCTACAATGAGCAGTTCTTC. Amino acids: CASKIRDSSYNEQFF.

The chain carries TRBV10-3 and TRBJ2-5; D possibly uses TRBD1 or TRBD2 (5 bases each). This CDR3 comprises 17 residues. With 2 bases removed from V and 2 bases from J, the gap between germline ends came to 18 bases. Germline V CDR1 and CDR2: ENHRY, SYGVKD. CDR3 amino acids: CAISELAGRGVQETQYF. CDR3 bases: TGTGCCATCAGTGAGCTAGCAGGGAGAGGGGTTCAAGAGACCCAGTACTTC.

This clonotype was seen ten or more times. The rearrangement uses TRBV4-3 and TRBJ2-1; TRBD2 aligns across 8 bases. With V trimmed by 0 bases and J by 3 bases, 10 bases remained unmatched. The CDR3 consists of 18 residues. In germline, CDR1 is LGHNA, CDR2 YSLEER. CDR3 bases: TGCGCCAGCAGCCAAGACTCTGTTTTGCGGGGGGTCTACAATGAGCAGTTCTTC. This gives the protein CASSQDSVLRGVYNEQFF.

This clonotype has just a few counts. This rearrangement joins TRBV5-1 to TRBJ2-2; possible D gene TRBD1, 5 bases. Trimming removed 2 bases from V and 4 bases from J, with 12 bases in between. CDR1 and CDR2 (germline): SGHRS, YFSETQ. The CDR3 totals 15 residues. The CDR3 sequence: CASSFIAGATGELFF. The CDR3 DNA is TGCGCCAGCAGCTTTATCGCTGGGGCCACCGGGGAGCTGTTTTTT.

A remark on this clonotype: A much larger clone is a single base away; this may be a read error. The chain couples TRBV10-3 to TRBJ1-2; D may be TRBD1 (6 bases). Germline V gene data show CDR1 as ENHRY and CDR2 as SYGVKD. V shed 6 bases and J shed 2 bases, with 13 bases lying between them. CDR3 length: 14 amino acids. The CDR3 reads CAISGQRENYGYTF. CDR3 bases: TGTGCCATCAGCGGACAGAGGGAAAACTATGGCTACACCTTC.

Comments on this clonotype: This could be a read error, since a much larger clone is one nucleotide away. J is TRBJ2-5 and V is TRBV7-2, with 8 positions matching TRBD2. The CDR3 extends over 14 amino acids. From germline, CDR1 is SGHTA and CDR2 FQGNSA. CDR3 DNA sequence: TGTGCCAGGAGCTTCCAGCGGGGGCAAGAGACCCAGTACTTC. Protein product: CARSFQRGQETQYF.

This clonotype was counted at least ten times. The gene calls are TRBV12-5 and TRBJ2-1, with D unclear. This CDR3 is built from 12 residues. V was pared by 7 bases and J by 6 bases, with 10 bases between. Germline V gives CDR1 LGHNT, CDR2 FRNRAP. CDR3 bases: TGTGCTAGTGCCCACGACCCCAATGAGCAGTTCTTC. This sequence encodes CASAHDPNEQFF.

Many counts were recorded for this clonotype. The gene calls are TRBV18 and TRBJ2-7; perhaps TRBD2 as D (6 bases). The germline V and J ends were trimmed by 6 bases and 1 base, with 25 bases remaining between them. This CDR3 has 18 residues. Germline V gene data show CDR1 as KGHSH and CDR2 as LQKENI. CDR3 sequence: CASSLKAGTRYESYEQYF. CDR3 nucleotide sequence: TGTGCCAGCTCGCTCAAAGCCGGGACTCGTTATGAGTCCTACGAGCAGTACTTC.